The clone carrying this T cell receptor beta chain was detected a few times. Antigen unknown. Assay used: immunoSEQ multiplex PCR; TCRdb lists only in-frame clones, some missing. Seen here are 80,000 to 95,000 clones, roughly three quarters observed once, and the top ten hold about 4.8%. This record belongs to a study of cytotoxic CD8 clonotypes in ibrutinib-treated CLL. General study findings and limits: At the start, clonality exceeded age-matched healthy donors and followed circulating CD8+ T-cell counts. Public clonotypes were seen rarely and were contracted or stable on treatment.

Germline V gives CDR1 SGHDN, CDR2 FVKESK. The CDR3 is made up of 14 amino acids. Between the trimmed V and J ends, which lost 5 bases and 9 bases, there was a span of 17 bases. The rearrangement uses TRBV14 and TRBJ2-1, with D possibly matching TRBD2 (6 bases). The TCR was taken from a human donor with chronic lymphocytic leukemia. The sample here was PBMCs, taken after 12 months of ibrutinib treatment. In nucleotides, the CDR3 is TGTGCCAGCAGCGGGCTAGCCCACGGGGGTGAGCAGTTCTTC. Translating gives CASSGLAHGGEQFF.